The clone carrying this T cell receptor (beta chain) was counted a few times. Germline assignment: CDR1 LNHDA and CDR2 SQIVND (reference sequence). Trimming left V 4 bases short and J 4 bases short, with 10 bases between. The CDR3 is 13 residues long. TCRdb recomputed calls from the 5' RACE reads with MiXCR, one row per CDR3 protein. The profile covers 100,000 to 150,000 distinct CDR3 sequences, with about 8.4% appearing a single time and roughly 43% taken by the ten largest. This sample is part of a study of T cells after yellow fever vaccination. This rearrangement joins TRBV19 to TRBJ1-2; possible D gene TRBD1, 5 bases. This sample comprised CD8+ T cells sorted from PBMCs, obtained on the day of the yellow fever booster vaccination. The TCR comes from a young man who received the YFV17D yellow fever vaccine. CDR3 sequence: CASSTPTVYGYTF. CDR3 in DNA: TGTGCCAGTAGTACGCCGACAGTCTATGGCTACACCTTC. The full variable domain, its missing parts supplied by reference TRBV19 and TRBJ1-2, is DGGITQSPKYLFRKEGQNVTLSCEQNLNHDAMYWYRQDPGQGLRLIYYSQIVNDFQKGDIAEGYSVSREKKESFPLTVTSAQKNPTAFYLCASSTPTVYGYTFGSGTRLTVV.